The clone carrying this T cell receptor (beta chain) has a count of ten or more. What it binds is not known. Primers used in a second PCR of about 7 to 12 cycles were a sample-barcoded 5' primer and a J-beta primer mix. Each cDNA molecule, via a template-switch adaptor with 12 random nucleotides, was tagged. From each sample, at least 2.5 million paired-end reads containing CDR3 were obtained. TCRdb ran MiXCR on the 5' RACE reads and lists one entry per CDR3 protein. The repertoire holds 1.5 million to 2 million distinct CDR3 sequences, with 28% as singletons. The sample belongs to a study of blood T cells in healthy people across ages. Study-wide results and limits: Unsorted PBMC material precluded a definitive naive versus antigen-experienced comparison. Changes seen in expanded clonotypes were possibly confounded by donor CMV status left unknown.

V lost 5 bases to trimming and J lost 0 bases, with 11 bases between them. This CDR3 is 15 amino acids long. Germline values: CDR1 DFQATT, CDR2 SNEGSKA (reference sequence). The TCR was taken from a woman aged 25 to 45 in good health. The chain recombines TRBV20-1 with TRBJ2-6; unclear D gene. The sample taken for sequencing was blood. Written as DNA, the CDR3 is TGCAGTGCTTCACATTCGGGCTCTGGGGCCAACGTCCTGACTTTC. It codes for CSASHSGSGANVLTF.